One sample yielded the 17 T cell receptor beta chains listed below, sequenced in a study of regulatory T cells in long-lasting Graves disease. CDR3 regions were amplified by Arm-PCR using iRepertoire HTBI primers to build TCR beta libraries. TCRdb recomputed calls from the multiplex PCR reads with MiXCR, one row per CDR3 protein. Of roughly 380,000 distinct CDR3 sequences in the sample, 15% to 18% were seen once. Time point specified: newly diagnosed GD, antithyroid drugs for less than 3 months. From RNA extracted from PBMCs, the TCR library was made. This material consisted of peripheral blood mononuclear cells (PBMCs), taken at new diagnosis, from a patient treated with antithyroid drugs. These receptors were taken from a female donor with Graves disease.

The sample holds many counts of this clonotype. V and J are TRBV5-1 and TRBJ2-7, with 11 bases identical to TRBD2. The CDR3 contains 15 residues. Germline V gives CDR1 SGHRS, CDR2 YFSETQ. V lost 2 bases and J lost 2; bases outside the gene matches: 3. DNA for the CDR3: TGCGCCAGCAGCTTCCGACTAGCGGGGACCTACGAGCAGTACTTC. It codes for CASSFRLAGTYEQYF.

The sample holds many counts of this clonotype. This chain joins TRBV7-9 and TRBJ1-5, with D unclear. The CDR3 is 15 amino acids. Germline V lookup: CDR1 SEHNR, CDR2 FQNEAQ (reference sequence). The V and J ends lost 1 base and 2 bases respectively, with 9 bases between them. The CDR3 DNA follows: TGTGCCAGCAGCTTAGGACTAGAGGGCAATCAGCCCCAGCATTTT. Protein: CASSLGLEGNQPQHF.

The chain uses TRBV7-3 and TRBJ2-5; possibly TRBD2 for D (5 bases). The CDR3 has 13 residues. Germline lookup yields CDR1 SGHTA and CDR2 FQGTGA. Trimming stripped 5 bases from V and 5 bases from J, with 12 bases between. CDR3 amino acids: CASSVGARETQYF. The CDR3 coding sequence is TGTGCCAGCAGCGTGGGAGCTCGGGAGACCCAGTACTTC.

This clonotype was seen a few times. The chain is built from TRBV9 and TRBJ2-1, with D unresolved. The CDR3 runs 16 residues. CDR1 and CDR2 (germline): SGDLS, YYNGEE. The V and J ends lost 3 bases and 4 bases respectively, with 17 bases between them. The CDR3 bases are TGTGCCAGCAGCGAAAAAGTCGGCAGCGCTTACAATGAGCAGTTCTTC. Protein product: CASSEKVGSAYNEQFF.

This clonotype came up a few times. V is TRBV20-1 and J is TRBJ2-5, with D tentatively TRBD2 (6 bases). CDR3 length: 12 residues. The V end was cut by 5 bases, the J end by 5 bases, with 12 bases between. Germline values: CDR1 DFQATT, CDR2 SNEGSKA (reference sequence). For the CDR3, the DNA is TGCAGTGCTCTACAGGCGGGGGAGACCCAGTACTTC. Translated, it gives CSALQAGETQYF.

This clonotype appeared many times. The chain recombines TRBV5-1 with TRBJ1-2; no clear D gene. The CDR3 is made up of 12 amino acids. From germline, CDR1 is SGHRS and CDR2 YFSETQ. Trimming pared 0 bases from V and 8 bases from J, leaving 8 bases between. The CDR3 here is CASSLEQMGYTF. In nucleotides, the CDR3 is TGCGCCAGCAGCTTGGAACAGATGGGCTACACCTTC.

The chain links TRBV4-1 to TRBJ2-1, with D perhaps TRBD2 (5 bases). Germline V gives CDR1 MGHRA, CDR2 YSYEKL. The CDR3 contains 14 residues. The V and J ends lost 3 bases and 9 bases respectively, with 15 bases between them. The CDR3 DNA reads TGCGCCAGCAGCCAGATGATCGGGGTAATTGAGCAGTTCTTC. Protein product: CASSQMIGVIEQFF.

In its sample, this clonotype was seen many times. J is TRBJ1-1 and V is TRBV7-9, with a weak D call TRBD1 (5 bases). Trimming removed 3 bases at V and 8 bases at J, with 13 bases between. Germline CDR1 reads SEHNR; CDR2 reads FQNEAQ (reference sequence). This CDR3 is built from 13 residues. The CDR3 bases are TGTGCCAGCAGCTTTTCAGGGCTATCCGAAGCTTTCTTT. Encoded protein: CASSFSGLSEAFF.

Comments on this clonotype: A far bigger clonotype differs at one base, so this is likely a read error. This chain connects TRBV5-1 to TRBJ2-5; the match to TRBD1 covers 9 bases. Per the germline V gene, CDR1 is SGHRS and CDR2 is YFSETQ. The CDR3 contains 17 residues. The junction had 17 bases not matched to a gene; V was cut back by 0 bases and J by 11 bases. CDR3 sequence: CASSLAERTGDGNEQYF. The CDR3 DNA reads as TGCGCCAGCAGCTTGGCCGAGAGGACAGGGGACGGGAATGAGCAGTACTTC. Together with reference TRBV5-1 and TRBJ2-5, the CDR3 gives the full variable domain: KAGVTQTPRYLIKTRGQQVTLSCSPISGHRSVSWYQQTPGQGLQFLFEYFSETQRNKGNFPGRFSGRQFSNSRSEMNVSTLELGDSALYLCASSLAERTGDGNEQYFGPGTRLLVL.

The chain employs TRBV9 and TRBJ2-2, with TRBD2 identical over 10 bases. Germline loops: CDR1 SGDLS, CDR2 YYNGEE. The CDR3 is 15 amino acids. Unmatched junction bases numbered 3, after V lost 4 bases and J lost 3 bases. CDR3 sequence reads: CASSPSGGHTGELFF. The CDR3 DNA sequence: TGTGCCAGCAGCCCTAGCGGGGGACACACCGGGGAGCTGTTTTTT.

This clonotype was counted between two and nine times. One base away lies a much larger clone, so this may be a sequencing read error. J is TRBJ2-6 and V is TRBV9; D is unclear. Germline-derived CDR1 and CDR2 are SGDLS and YYNGEE. The CDR3 extends over 13 amino acids. Trimming took off 4 bases at V and 2 bases at J, with 4 bases between the two ends. For the CDR3, the DNA is TGTGCCAGCAGCAGGGCTGGGGCCAACGTCCTGACTTTC. Protein product: CASSRAGANVLTF.

The V gene is TRBV12-3 or TRBV12-4, the J gene TRBJ2-5; 8 bases align to TRBD1. This CDR3 has 15 residues. V lost 3 bases to trimming and J lost 5 bases; unmatched junction nucleotides: 8. CDR3 DNA sequence: TGTGCCAGCAGTTTGGAGCAGGGGGCCGGGGAGACCCAGTACTTC. Translated: CASSLEQGAGETQYF.

This clonotype was detected many times. The chain combines TRBV28 with TRBJ1-1; 8 bases line up with TRBD1. V lost 2 bases to trimming and J lost 11 bases; unmatched junction nucleotides: 10. Germline V CDR1 and CDR2: MDHEN, SYDVKM. This CDR3 is built from 14 residues. For the CDR3, the DNA is TGTGCCAGCAGTTTAAGTGGGACAGGCCCCGGGGCTTTCTTT. Protein: CASSLSGTGPGAFF.

This clonotype was counted ten times or more. The chain is built from TRBV5-4 and TRBJ1-1; D perhaps matches TRBD1 (5 bases). V lost 6 bases, J lost 7 bases, and 13 bases lay in between. CDR1 is SGHNT and CDR2 is YYREEE in the germline V gene (reference sequence). This CDR3 is built from 12 residues. CDR3 in DNA: TGTGCCAGCACCTATTGGGGGGGTGAAGCTTTCTTT. Protein sequence: CASTYWGGEAFF.

This rearrangement joins TRBV4-1 to TRBJ1-1; 8 bases are shared with TRBD1. From germline, CDR1 is MGHRA and CDR2 YSYEKL. The CDR3 covers 15 residues. Trimming at V came to 5 bases and at J to 6 bases, leaving 11 bases not matched to a gene. CDR3 sequence: CASSTDRVAVAEAFF. The DNA for the CDR3 is TGCGCCAGCAGCACGGACAGGGTCGCAGTCGCTGAAGCTTTCTTT.

This clonotype was seen many times. The V gene is TRBV11-2, the J gene TRBJ2-2, with 7 bases fitting TRBD2. CDR3 length: 16 amino acids. V trimming: 5 bases; J trimming: 6 bases; junction bases outside the gene matches: 12. Germline V gene lookup returns CDR1 SGHAT and CDR2 FQNNGV. CDR3 nucleotides: TGTGCCAGCAGCCTCCGACTAGCCGGGTCCGCCGGGGAGCTGTTTTTT. This codes for CASSLRLAGSAGELFF. Drawing the rest from reference TRBV11-2 and TRBJ2-2, the complete variable domain is EAGVAQSPRYKIIEKRQSVAFWCNPISGHATLYWYQQILGQGPKLLIQFQNNGVVDDSQLPKDRFSAERLKGVDSTLKIQPAKLEDSAVYLCASSLRLAGSAGELFFGEGSRLTVL.

This clonotype was counted ten times or more. The chain is built from TRBV4-1 and TRBJ2-1; D not certain. V gave up 0 bases and J gave up 5 bases, with 5 bases separating them. The CDR3 contains 13 residues. Germline V gene lookup returns CDR1 MGHRA and CDR2 YSYEKL. This CDR3 is CASSQDLDNEQFF. The CDR3 DNA reads TGCGCCAGCAGCCAAGATTTGGACAATGAGCAGTTCTTC.